These 26 T cell receptor beta chains were sequenced from one sample in a study of chemoradiotherapy in HPV16-positive cancers. Profiling relied on immunoSEQ multiplex PCR, and the TCRdb table lists in-frame clones only, not all of them. The table has about 11,000 clones, 90% to 95% seen once. The sample was blood, taken from a patient who underwent chemoradiotherapy. These receptors all stem from a human donor with HPV-associated anogenital cancer.

This clone was recorded once. This rearrangement joins TRBV5-6 to TRBJ1-6; possibly TRBD1 for D (5 bases). CDR1 SGHDT and CDR2 YYEEEE come from the germline V gene. V gave up 3 bases and J gave up 0 bases, with 10 bases separating them. This CDR3 has 16 residues. The CDR3 nucleotides read TGTGCCAGCAGCTCGGGACGGAGCTCCTATAATTCACCCCTCCACTTT. Encoded protein: CASSSGRSSYNSPLHF.

V is TRBV7-6 and J is TRBJ1-4; 10 nucleotides match TRBD1. The CDR3 extends over 15 amino acids. Germline CDR1 and CDR2: SGHVS and FNYEAQ. V lost 0 bases and J lost 7; bases outside the gene matches: 2. CDR3 sequence (DNA): TGTGCCAGCAGCTTAGCGACAGGGGGCTTTGAAAAACTGTTTTTT. It is translated as CASSLATGGFEKLFF.

The gene calls are TRBV7-3 and TRBJ1-1, with TRBD1 matching over 9 bases. The CDR3 extends over 14 amino acids. Germline CDR1 SGHTA, CDR2 FQGTGA. V gave up 5 bases and J gave up 3 bases; unmatched junction bases: 4. CDR3 in DNA: TGTGCCAGCAGCCCGGGACAGGGTCACACTGAAGCTTTCTTT. This translates into CASSPGQGHTEAFF.

V and J are TRBV25-1 and TRBJ2-5; no clear D gene. The germline V gene encodes CDR1 MGHDK and CDR2 SYGVNS. Trimming shortened V by 5 bases and J by 0 bases, and 10 bases separated the two germline ends. The CDR3 loop spans 14 amino acids. The chain's CDR3 is CASSPKLYQETQYF. CDR3 coding DNA: TGTGCCAGCAGTCCTAAATTGTACCAAGAGACCCAGTACTTC.

The chain links TRBV13 to TRBJ1-1; D is uncertain. The V end was cut by 6 bases, the J end by 0 bases, with 17 bases between. The germline CDR1 and CDR2 sequences are PRHDT and FYEKMQ (reference sequence). The CDR3 length is 16 residues. In DNA, the CDR3 is TGTGCCAGCAGTATCCGAGGGTCGGGAGTGAACACTGAAGCTTTCTTT. Its protein product is CASSIRGSGVNTEAFF.

The chain couples TRBV30 to TRBJ1-4; D is unclear. V lost 7 bases, J lost 4 bases, and 22 bases lay in between. The CDR3 is 16 amino acids. The V gene's germline CDR1 is GTSNPN and CDR2 SVGIG (reference sequence). For the CDR3, the DNA is TGTGCCTCCCCCGACCGTACCGCCCCCATTAATGAAAAACTGTTTTTT. This encodes CASPDRTAPINEKLFF.

The J gene is TRBJ1-2, the V gene TRBV10-3; D uncertain. This CDR3 is 15 amino acids long. Per the germline V gene, CDR1 is ENHRY and CDR2 is SYGVKD. V lost 2 bases and J 2 bases, leaving 12 bases between the germline ends. DNA for the CDR3: TGTGCCATCAGTGAGGCCGTAGGGCAAAACTATGGCTACACCTTC. Translating it yields CAISEAVGQNYGYTF.

This clone showed up just once. V and J are TRBV6-6 and TRBJ2-5, with 7 bases lining up with TRBD2. This CDR3 comprises 15 residues. The V and J ends lost 5 bases and 4 bases, in that order; junction bases with no gene match: 10. Germline V gives CDR1 MNHNY, CDR2 SVGAGI (reference sequence). The CDR3 loop is CASSPARGGGETQYF. As DNA, the CDR3 is TGTGCCAGCAGTCCCGCCCGGGGCGGGGGAGAGACCCAGTACTTC.

The rearrangement joins TRBV28 to TRBJ1-1; no definite D call. Per germline, CDR1 MDHEN and CDR2 SYDVKM. The CDR3 is 13 amino acids. Trimming left V 7 bases short and J 4 bases short, with 13 bases between. The CDR3 coding sequence is TGTGCCAGCAACTCCGGGTTTCTCACTGAAGCTTTCTTT. Protein sequence: CASNSGFLTEAFF.

The chain recombines TRBV5-5 with TRBJ2-1; D gene uncertain. Germline lookup yields CDR1 SGHKS and CDR2 YYEKEE (reference sequence). The CDR3 length is 12 residues. Trimming cost V 4 bases and J 5 bases, with 7 bases left between them. This CDR3 reads CASSGINNEQFF. As DNA, the CDR3 is TGTGCCAGCAGCGGTATTAACAATGAGCAGTTCTTC.

In its sample, this clone was seen once. V and J are TRBV6-6 and TRBJ1-1; D unresolved. V lost 6 bases to trimming and J lost 6 bases, with 8 bases between them. The CDR3 runs to 11 residues. Germline assignment: CDR1 MNHNY and CDR2 SVGAGI (reference sequence). The CDR3 here is CASRTVAEAFF. The CDR3 nucleotides read TGTGCCAGCAGGACCGTGGCTGAAGCTTTCTTT.

The chain links TRBV15 to TRBJ2-3; D is unclear. Germline CDR1 reads LNHNV; CDR2 reads YYDKDF (reference sequence). V was cut by 6 bases and J by 0 bases, with 10 bases left in between. The CDR3 extends over 14 amino acids. In DNA form, the CDR3 reads TGTGCCACCAGGGTGGGGTATAGCACAGATACGCAGTATTTT. This gives the protein CATRVGYSTDTQYF.

The genes are TRBV7-2 and TRBJ1-3; D unclear. Germline V gene data show CDR1 as SGHTA and CDR2 as FQGNSA. Trimming took off 4 bases at V and 2 bases at J, with 12 bases between the two ends. The length of the CDR3 is 15 residues. CDR3 loop: CASSSDGRAGNTIYF. CDR3 in DNA: TGTGCCAGCAGCTCCGATGGTCGGGCTGGAAACACCATATATTTT. Together with reference TRBV7-2 and TRBJ1-3, the CDR3 gives the full variable domain: GAGVSQSPSNKVTEKGKDVELRCDPISGHTALYWYRQSLGQGLEFLIYFQGNSAPDKSGLPSDRFSAERTGGSVSTLTIQRTQQEDSAVYLCASSSDGRAGNTIYFGEGSWLTVV.

V usage is TRBV5-6 and J usage is TRBJ2-2; D unclear. V lost 1 base and J lost 7, with 14 bases in between. Germline V gene data show CDR1 as SGHDT and CDR2 as YYEEEE. The CDR3 covers 15 residues. The CDR3 region is CASSLWQVQLGELFF. Written as DNA, the CDR3 is TGTGCCAGCAGCTTGTGGCAGGTCCAACTCGGGGAGCTGTTTTTT. Variable domain in full (rest from reference TRBV5-6 and TRBJ2-2): DAGVTQSPTHLIKTRGQQVTLRCSPKSGHDTVSWYQQALGQGPQFIFQYYEEEERQRGNFPDRFSGHQFPNYSSELNVNALLLGDSALYLCASSLWQVQLGELFFGEGSRLTVL.

J is TRBJ2-7 and V is TRBV5-4; D not resolved. This CDR3 is built from 14 residues. The V and J ends lost 1 base and 6 bases respectively, with 14 bases between them. CDR1 SGHNT and CDR2 YYREEE come from the germline V gene (reference sequence). The CDR3 DNA is TGTGCCAGCAGCTTGCGGTCCTCCTCCCTCGAGCAGTACTTC. Translated, it gives CASSLRSSSLEQYF.

V and J are TRBV4-1 and TRBJ1-1, with D unclear. There are 15 residues in the CDR3. Trimming removed 1 base at V and 1 base at J, with 10 bases between. The germline V gene has CDR1 MGHRA and CDR2 YSYEKL. CDR3 in DNA: TGCGCCAGCAGCCAAGTTAGGAGGGCGAACACTGAAGCTTTCTTT. Protein product: CASSQVRRANTEAFF.

The chain joins TRBV7-2 to TRBJ2-4; D ambiguous. The CDR3 contains 14 residues. V was cut by 2 bases and J by 2 bases, with 7 bases left in between. From germline, CDR1 is SGHTA and CDR2 FQGNSA. Here the CDR3 DNA reads TGTGCCAGCAGCTTATCAGCGTCCAAAAACATTCAGTACTTC. Translated, it gives CASSLSASKNIQYF. The whole variable domain, remainder taken from reference TRBV7-2 and TRBJ2-4, is GAGVSQSPSNKVTEKGKDVELRCDPISGHTALYWYRQSLGQGLEFLIYFQGNSAPDKSGLPSDRFSAERTGGSVSTLTIQRTQQEDSAVYLCASSLSASKNIQYFGAGTRLSVL.

The genes are TRBV7-9 and TRBJ2-7, with 7 bases that match TRBD1. Germline CDR1 and CDR2: SEHNR and FQNEAQ (reference sequence). CDR3 size: 15 residues. J lost 0 bases, V lost 3 bases, and 5 bases had no gene match. The CDR3 nucleotides read TGTGCCAGCAGCTTTGAGGGGGCACTCTCCTACGAGCAGTACTTC. It specifies CASSFEGALSYEQYF.

The rearrangement joins TRBV18 to TRBJ2-7; D might be TRBD2 (5 bases). Germline-derived CDR1 and CDR2 are KGHSH and LQKENI. With 4 bases removed from V and 4 bases from J, the gap between germline ends came to 11 bases. The CDR3 totals 13 residues. The CDR3 region has the DNA TGTGCCAGCTCACTTCAAGGGAGTTACGAGCAGTACTTC. It codes for CASSLQGSYEQYF.

The chain has TRBV10-3 and TRBJ2-7; 9 bases match TRBD2. CDR1 is ENHRY, CDR2 SYGVKD, per germline. This CDR3 is 15 amino acids long. The ends lost 6 bases at V and 4 bases at J; junction bases unmatched: 10. In DNA, the CDR3 is TGTGCCATCAGCTCTAGCGGGCGGGGGGGATACGAGCAGTACTTC. Translation gives CAISSSGRGGYEQYF.

The CDR3 region has the DNA TGTGCCAGAAGTTGTGAGAGGGCCCGACGGTATGGCTACACCTTC. This gives the protein CARSCERARRYGYTF. The V call is TRBV5-3, the J call TRBJ1-2; D remains ambiguous. TRBV5-3 is an ORF; its function is uncertain. Trimming cost V 5 bases and J 5 bases, with 19 bases left between them. The CDR3 runs 15 residues.

The genes are TRBV6-4 and TRBJ2-3; TRBD2 matches at 14 bases. Germline trimming cut 2 bases from V and 5 bases from J; bases unmatched to any gene: 3. CDR3 size: 16 residues. Germline CDR1 and CDR2: MRHNA and SNTAGT. CDR3 sequence: CASSDGTSGGGDTQYF. The DNA of the CDR3 is TGTGCCAGCAGTGACGGGACTAGCGGGGGAGGAGATACGCAGTATTTT.

The chain combines TRBV7-6 with TRBJ2-3; 8 bases agree with TRBD2. CDR3 length equals 16 residues. Trimming took 5 bases from V and 0 from J; bases not matched to a gene: 7. CDR1 is SGHVS, CDR2 FNYEAQ, per germline. The CDR3 bases are TGTGCCAGCAGCCCCCCGGGGGGGGCTAGCACAGATACGCAGTATTTT. It yields the protein CASSPPGGASTDTQYF.

The CDR3 spells CASSFGPAATEAFF. The DNA of the CDR3 is TGTGCCAGCAGTTTCGGGCCAGCGGCCACTGAAGCTTTCTTT. The genes are TRBV5-6 and TRBJ1-1; unclear D gene. The germline V gene encodes CDR1 SGHDT and CDR2 YYEEEE. This CDR3 region has 14 residues. Trimming cost V 5 bases and J 4 bases, with 15 bases left between them.

This clone was observed once. CDR3 amino acids: CASSPVDRALSGYTF. The CDR3 bases are TGTGCCAGCAGCCCAGTAGACAGGGCATTAAGTGGCTACACCTTC. The genes are TRBV5-6 and TRBJ1-2; 7 bases are shared with TRBD1. The CDR3 extends over 15 amino acids. J gave up 7 bases and V 4 bases, and 13 bases lay outside the gene matches. Germline V CDR1 and CDR2: SGHDT, YYEEEE.

This clone was seen only once. The chain couples TRBV7-2 to TRBJ2-4; perhaps TRBD2 as D (5 bases). The germline V gene has CDR1 SGHTA and CDR2 FQGNSA. This CDR3 comprises 13 residues. The V gene lost 5 bases and the J gene lost 8 bases, with 13 bases spanning the gap. CDR3: CASSQDMRDIQYF. CDR3 DNA: TGTGCCAGCAGCCAAGACATGAGGGACATTCAGTACTTC.